Following are 28 T cell receptor beta chains from one sample sequenced in a study of T cells in women clearing cervical HPV infection. Repertoires were generated with immunoSEQ multiplex PCR, while TCRdb's copy carries only in-frame clones and drops some. Its clone listing holds about 16,000 clones. Sequencing was performed on blood buffy coat. Receptors were obtained from a woman aged 18-70 years with a cervical HPV16 infection that either progressed to CIN3+ or cleared (not recorded which).

As concerns this clone: The read is 3 residues too short to cover the CDR3 end, so that end is filled in from the germline J gene. This sequence joins TRBV11-2 and TRBJ2-7; D might be TRBD2 (6 bases). Germline CDR1 and CDR2: SGHAT and FQNNGV. The CDR3 runs to 14 residues. V lost 0 bases to trimming and J lost 1 base, with 7 bases between them. CDR3 in amino acids: CASSLERGSYEQYF. The sequenced CDR3 bases are TGTGCCAGCAGCTTAGAACGGGGGTCCTACGAG.

A word on this clone: The DNA ends 3 residues before the CDR3 does, and the rest of the CDR3 is filled in from the germline J gene. The rearrangement links TRBV19 to TRBJ2-2, with 11 nucleotides matching TRBD1. The CDR3 has 15 amino acids. Germline V gene sequence: CDR1 LNHDA, CDR2 SQIVND (reference sequence). CDR3 loop: CASSKLGTGGTPLFF. The DNA read from the CDR3 is TGTGCCAGTAGTAAATTGGGGACAGGGGGAACACCG. The variable domain in full, with the rest retrieved from reference TRBV19 and TRBJ2-2, is DGGITQSPKYLFRKEGQNVTLSCEQNLNHDAMYWYRQDPGQGLRLIYYSQIVNDFQKGDIAEGYSVSREKKESFPLTVTSAQKNPTAFYLCASSKLGTGGTPLFFGEGSRLTVL.

With respect to this clone: The read stops 3 residues short of the end of the CDR3; the missing end is completed from the germline J gene. The chain joins TRBV12-3 or TRBV12-4 to TRBJ2-7, with 9 nucleotides matching TRBD2. Unmatched junction bases numbered 4, after V lost 5 bases and J lost 5 bases. CDR3 length: 13 residues. Partial CDR3 DNA: TGTGCCAGCAGTACGGGACTAGCCAACGAG. This gives the protein CASSTGLANE. The full CDR3 protein is CASSTGLANEQYF.

This clone is medium-sized by frequency. The sequence runs out 3 residues before the end of the CDR3; the remainder is reconstructed from the germline J gene. J is TRBJ2-1 and V is TRBV29-1, with D perhaps TRBD1 (5 bases). Between the trimmed V and J ends, which lost 5 bases and 0 bases, there was a span of 8 bases. The CDR3 contains 13 residues. Germline values: CDR1 SQVTM, CDR2 ANQGSEA. The CDR3 spells CSVTGDSYNEQFF. The sequenced CDR3 bases are TGCAGCGTTACAGGCGACTCCTACAATGAG.

Regarding this clone: The sequence runs out 3 residues before the end of the CDR3; the remainder is reconstructed from the germline J gene. The genes are TRBV6-2 or TRBV6-3 and TRBJ2-3; 8 bases line up with TRBD1. The CDR3 runs 17 residues. CDR1 MNHEY and CDR2 SVGEGT come from the germline V gene. The CDR3 loop reads CASSYSGTGSSNQPQYF. The CDR3 bases that were read are TGTGCCAGCAGTTACTCGGGGACAGGAAGTAGCAATCAGCCG.

A remark on this clone: The CDR3 end falls 3 residues outside the read, so it is completed with the germline J gene. This chain uses TRBV14 with TRBJ1-6; D might be TRBD1 (6 bases). Germline V CDR1 and CDR2: SGHDN, FVKESK. Trimming pared 5 bases from V and 7 bases from J, leaving 24 bases between. This CDR3 has 18 residues. CDR3 in amino acids: CASSSQTTGTSVNSPLHF. The covered CDR3 bases are TGTGCCAGCAGCTCCCAAACCACCGGGACATCGGTGAATTCACCC. The whole variable domain, filled in from reference TRBV14 and TRBJ1-6, reads EAGVTQFPSHSVIEKGQTVTLRCDPISGHDNLYWYRRVMGKEIKFLLHFVKESKQDESGMPNNRFLAERTGGTYSTLKVQPAELEDSGVYFCASSSQTTGTSVNSPLHFGNGTRLTVT.

Notes on this clone: The read is 3 residues too short to cover the CDR3 end, so that end is filled in from the germline J gene. The V call is TRBV14, the J call TRBJ1-1; D unresolved. The CDR3 is 14 residues long. Germline lookup yields CDR1 SGHDN and CDR2 FVKESK. The germline V and J ends were trimmed by 4 bases and 7 bases, with 16 bases remaining between them. CDR3 protein: CASSPLPGGGEAFF. The CDR3 DNA, read in part, is TGTGCCAGCAGCCCGCTCCCGGGTGGCGGTGAA.

A word on this clone: With the read ending 3 residues before the CDR3 end, the germline J gene is used to fill in that end. This rearrangement joins TRBV7-6 to TRBJ1-1; no definite D call. Germline V gene sequence: CDR1 SGHVS, CDR2 FNYEAQ. The CDR3 length is 13 residues. CDR3 DNA (partial): TGTGCCAGCATCACACCCCCCCGCCCGGAA. This translates into CASITPPRPE. The whole CDR3 protein is CASITPPRPEAFF.

For this clone: The CDR3 extends 3 residues past the end of the read, so its final part is completed from the germline J gene. This rearrangement joins TRBV5-6 to TRBJ2-4; D uncertain. Germline assignment: CDR1 SGHDT and CDR2 YYEEEE. Between the trimmed V and J ends, which lost 9 bases and 1 base, there was a span of 8 bases. This CDR3 has 12 residues. This chain's CDR3 is CATSSAKNIQYF. The CDR3 DNA, read in part, is TGTGCCACCTCGAGCGCCAAAAACATT.

About this clone: The read finishes 3 residues shy of the CDR3 end, and the germline J gene is used to complete it. V is TRBV29-1 and J is TRBJ2-3; 7 nucleotides match TRBD1. CDR1 is SQVTM, CDR2 ANQGSEA, per germline. The CDR3 runs to 12 residues. The CDR3 region is CSVDEGARTQYF. The sequenced CDR3 bases are TGCAGCGTTGATGAGGGGGCAAGGACG.

In regard to this clone: The CDR3 end is not reached by the read, which stops 3 residues before it; the germline J gene fills it in. The chain couples TRBV6-2 or TRBV6-3 to TRBJ2-6, with D maybe TRBD2 (5 bases). V lost 3 bases, J lost 0 bases, and 9 bases lay in between. CDR1 MNHEY and CDR2 SVGEGT come from the germline V gene. The CDR3 spans 16 residues. Here the CDR3 reads CASSYAGLSGANVLTF. The sequenced CDR3 bases are TGTGCCAGCAGTTATGCTGGACTCTCTGGGGCCAACGTC.

On this clone itself: The read ends 3 residues before the CDR3 terminus; that terminus is restored from the germline J gene. The genes are TRBV18 and TRBJ1-3; the D is unclear. The CDR3 runs 16 residues. Germline V gives CDR1 KGHSH, CDR2 LQKENI. V was cut by 3 bases and J by 0 bases, with 12 bases left in between. CDR3 amino acids: CASSPIEASSGNTIYF. The sequenced part of the CDR3 DNA is TGTGCCAGCTCACCGATCGAAGCGAGCTCTGGAAACACC.

Concerning this clone: The CDR3 end lies 3 residues beyond the end of the read and is filled in from the germline J gene. This chain connects TRBV19 to TRBJ1-1; 7 nucleotides align to TRBD1. The CDR3 is 13 residues long. Looked up from germline, CDR1 is LNHDA and CDR2 is SQIVND (reference sequence). The V gene end was trimmed by 4 bases and the J gene end by 4 bases; junction bases not matched to a gene: 3. CDR3 DNA, as far as it was read: TGTGCCAGTAGTACGACAGGGAGCACTGAA. Protein product: CASSTTGSTE. The full CDR3 protein reads CASSTTGSTEAFF.

In the case of this clone: Read sequence stops 3 residues before the CDR3 end, and the germline J gene provides the missing end. This chain joins TRBV28 and TRBJ2-2; 7 positions agree with TRBD1. Per germline, CDR1 MDHEN and CDR2 SYDVKM. The CDR3 is made up of 14 amino acids. The CDR3 reads CASSTGATNEKLFF. CDR3 DNA, as far as it was read: TGTGCCAGCAGTACAGGGGCAACTAATGAAAAG.

Worth noting for this clone: The read ends 3 residues before the CDR3 terminus; that terminus is restored from the germline J gene. The genes are TRBV7-9 and TRBJ1-1; TRBD1 aligns across 7 bases. There are 15 residues in the CDR3. The junction had 11 bases not matched to a gene; V was cut back by 10 bases and J by 0 bases. Germline lookup yields CDR1 SEHNR and CDR2 FQNEAQ (reference sequence). CDR3 sequence reads: CATRGGLNMNTEAFF. CDR3 DNA (partial): TGTGCCACTAGAGGGGGCCTCAACATGAACACTGAA.

As to this clone: The CDR3 end is not reached by the read, which stops 3 residues before it; the germline J gene fills it in. This chain uses TRBV18 with TRBJ2-3; the D gene is possibly TRBD2 (5 bases). The CDR3 has 13 amino acids. Trimming removed 2 bases from V and 6 bases from J, with 9 bases in between. The germline V gene encodes CDR1 KGHSH and CDR2 LQKENI. CDR3 region: CASSPIGLDTQYF. Partial CDR3 DNA: TGTGCCAGCTCACCAATAGGACTGGATACG.

About this clone: The CDR3 extends 3 residues past the end of the read, so its final part is completed from the germline J gene. The chain couples TRBV30 to TRBJ1-4; D is ambiguous. The CDR3 extends over 12 amino acids. Germline V gives CDR1 GTSNPN, CDR2 SVGIG (reference sequence). With 2 bases removed from V and 8 bases from J, the gap between germline ends came to 9 bases. The CDR3 protein is CAWSRLKEKLFF. The covered CDR3 bases are TGTGCCTGGAGTCGTCTAAAAGAAAAA.

Comment on this clone: The DNA ends 3 residues before the CDR3 does, and the rest of the CDR3 is filled in from the germline J gene. The chain carries TRBV18 and TRBJ1-1, with D possibly TRBD1 on 5 matching bases. Trimming stripped 0 bases from V and 5 bases from J, with 13 bases between. The CDR3 covers 15 residues. CDR1 is KGHSH, CDR2 LQKENI, per germline. The CDR3 DNA, read in part, is TGTGCCAGCTCACCACCGACAGTCATGGGGACTGAA. Amino acid sequence: CASSPPTVMGTE. The full CDR3 reads CASSPPTVMGTEAFF.

On this clone itself: The read terminates 3 residues before the CDR3 end, so the remaining end is supplied by the germline J gene. The chain joins TRBV5-1 to TRBJ2-5, with TRBD2 as a possible D gene (5 bases). The CDR3 is made up of 14 amino acids. Trimming took 4 bases from V and 5 from J, leaving 15 bases between them. Looked up from germline, CDR1 is SGHRS and CDR2 is YFSETQ. The CDR3 bases that were read are TGCGCCAGCAGCCCCCGGACTGCCGTTGAGACC. Protein sequence: CASSPRTAVET. In full, the CDR3 is CASSPRTAVETQYF. Full variable domain (missing parts from reference TRBV5-1 and TRBJ2-5): KAGVTQTPRYLIKTRGQQVTLSCSPISGHRSVSWYQQTPGQGLQFLFEYFSETQRNKGNFPGRFSGRQFSNSRSEMNVSTLELGDSALYLCASSPRTAVETQYFGPGTRLLVL.

Concerning this clone itself: Sequencing ends 3 residues short of the CDR3 end; the germline J gene provides the rest. This chain uses TRBV4-2 with TRBJ1-1, with D possibly TRBD1 on 5 matching bases. This CDR3 spans 17 amino acids. Trimming pared 1 base from V and 4 bases from J, leaving 19 bases between. From germline, CDR1 is LGHNA and CDR2 YNFKEQ. CDR3 region: CASSQAGLAVGGTEAFF. The covered CDR3 bases are TGTGCCAGCAGCCAAGCCGGGTTGGCTGTGGGGGGCACTGAA.

Frequency places this clone as medium-sized (0.01 to 0.1%). The read terminates 3 residues ahead of where the CDR3 ends, so the germline J gene completes it. This chain connects TRBV29-1 to TRBJ1-4; D possibly corresponds to TRBD1 (6 bases). With 6 bases removed from V and 5 bases from J, the gap between germline ends came to 7 bases. CDR1 and CDR2 (germline): SQVTM, ANQGSEA. The CDR3 runs 11 residues. The CDR3 DNA, read in part, is TGCAGCGTGGACAGAAATGAAAAA. This codes for CSVDRNEK. The entire CDR3 is CSVDRNEKLFF.

Details on this clone: The read gets to within 3 residues of the CDR3 end, and the germline J gene fills in the rest. The rearrangement links TRBV2 to TRBJ2-7, with 8 bases matching TRBD1. V dropped 5 bases and J dropped 6; count of bases not matched to a gene: 9. The germline gives CDR1 SNHLY, CDR2 FYNNEI. This CDR3 has 14 amino acids. CDR3 sequence: CASSKDREGLEQYF. Incomplete CDR3 DNA: TGTGCCAGCAGTAAGGACAGGGAAGGTCTCGAG. Variable domain in full (rest from reference TRBV2 and TRBJ2-7): EPEVTQTPSHQVTQMGQEVILRCVPISNHLYFYWYRQILGQKVEFLVSFYNNEISEKSEIFDDQFSVERPDGSNFTLKIRSTKLEDSAMYFCASSKDREGLEQYFGPGTRLTVT.

Concerning this clone: From the germline J gene comes the end of the CDR3, since the read stops 3 residues before it. The chain is built from TRBV29-1 and TRBJ1-4; TRBD1 matches 11 bases. The CDR3 is made up of 13 amino acids. Looked up from germline, CDR1 is SQVTM and CDR2 is ANQGSEA. The CDR3 region is CSVDRDRGGKLFF. The CDR3 bases that were read are TGCAGCGTTGACCGGGACAGGGGGGGGAAA.

Note on this clone: The read ends 3 residues shy of where the CDR3 ends; the end is completed using the germline J gene. The chain employs TRBV6-2 or TRBV6-3 and TRBJ2-3; 7 nucleotides line up with TRBD1. Per germline, CDR1 MNHEY and CDR2 SVGEGT. This CDR3 is built from 15 residues. CDR3 DNA, as far as it was read: TGTGCCAGCATCCCCAGCGACAGGGTAGGTCAGCCG. Its translation is CASIPSDRVGQP. The whole CDR3 protein is CASIPSDRVGQPQYF.

Points on this clone: The CDR3 end falls 3 residues outside the read, so it is completed with the germline J gene. The V and J genes are TRBV7-9 and TRBJ1-2; 7 bases are shared with TRBD1. The CDR3 is made up of 14 amino acids. The germline CDR1 and CDR2 sequences are SEHNR and FQNEAQ (reference sequence). CDR3 sequence: CASSSAGTDYEYTF. The CDR3 bases that were read are TGTGCCAGCAGCTCAGCCGGGACAGACTACGAA. The full variable domain, in which reference TRBV7-9 and TRBJ1-2 provide the parts outside the CDR3, is DTGVSQNPRHKITKRGQNVTFRCDPISEHNRLYWYRQTLGQGPEFLTYFQNEAQLEKSRLLSDRFSAERPKGSFSTLEIQRTEQGDSAMYLCASSSAGTDYEYTFGSGTRLTVV.

About this clone itself: The read halts 3 residues ahead of the CDR3 end, with the missing end drawn from the germline J gene. V usage is TRBV19 and J usage is TRBJ2-1; possible D gene TRBD2, 7 bases. This CDR3 is built from 14 residues. Germline V gives CDR1 LNHDA, CDR2 SQIVND (reference sequence). Trimming left V 2 bases short and J 7 bases short, with 12 bases between. The CDR3 sequence: CASSIQGGVNEQFF. CDR3 bases read: TGTGCCAGTAGTATACAAGGGGGGGTTAATGAG.

On this clone: The sequenced fragment ends 3 residues before the CDR3 boundary, so the rest is inferred from the germline J gene. The chain has TRBV2 and TRBJ1-6, with 7 nucleotides matching TRBD1. Germline trimming cut 6 bases from V and 4 bases from J; bases unmatched to any gene: 3. The germline CDR1 and CDR2 sequences are SNHLY and FYNNEI. The length of the CDR3 is 14 residues. Incomplete CDR3 DNA: TGTGCCAGCAGCCGGGACAGATATAATTCACCC. Its translation is CASSRDRYNSP. The whole CDR3 reads CASSRDRYNSPLHF.

Note on this clone: The read ends 3 residues early relative to the CDR3; the germline J gene fills the gap. The rearrangement joins TRBV5-1 to TRBJ1-2; TRBD1 is a possible D gene (6 bases). Germline assignment: CDR1 SGHRS and CDR2 YFSETQ. This CDR3 spans 14 amino acids. V shed 0 bases and J shed 6 bases, with 12 bases lying between them. This chain's CDR3 is CASSLDQGLNGYTF. The covered CDR3 bases are TGCGCCAGCAGCTTGGATCAGGGGTTGAATGGC.